Below are 5 T cell receptor beta chains sequenced from a single sample in a study of T cell changes during pregnancy in multiple sclerosis. The data were produced by immunoSEQ multiplex PCR, yet TCRdb's version contains in-frame clones alone and is incomplete. The profile shows some 110,000 clones, 80% to 95% of them singletons. The sample consisted of peripheral blood, taken after pregnancy. These receptors all stem from a female donor with multiple sclerosis, enrolled in a pregnancy study.

This chain connects TRBV25-1 to TRBJ1-2; D ambiguous. The CDR3 length is 13 residues. The V gene lost 4 bases and the J gene lost 8 bases, with 14 bases spanning the gap. The germline V gene has CDR1 MGHDK and CDR2 SYGVNS. The CDR3 sequence is CASSVTSVAGYTF. DNA for the CDR3: TGTGCCAGCAGTGTGACTTCCGTAGCGGGCTACACCTTC.

The count of this clone is one. This chain's CDR3 is CASSHPRRERGGTFSYEQYF. For the CDR3, the DNA is TGCGCCAGCAGTCATCCGCGCAGAGAGCGGGGGGGAACCTTTTCCTACGAGCAGTACTTC. The chain combines TRBV23-1 with TRBJ2-7, with 10 bases matching TRBD2. TRBV23-1 is designated an ORF whose function remains uncertain. The CDR3 contains 20 residues. Trimming took 3 bases from V and 1 from J; bases not matched to a gene: 18.

The gene calls are TRBV28 and TRBJ1-3; a possible D gene is TRBD1 (6 bases). The germline V gene encodes CDR1 MDHEN and CDR2 SYDVKM. The CDR3 length is 15 residues. Trimming removed 5 bases from V and 7 bases from J, with 18 bases in between. The CDR3 reads CASSLTGWLDNTIYF. The CDR3, as DNA: TGTGCCAGCAGTCTTACAGGGTGGTTGGATAACACCATATATTTT.

V and J are TRBV6-6 and TRBJ2-2; 7 bases match TRBD2. With 0 bases clipped from V and 8 bases from J, the junction kept 6 bases outside the gene matches. The CDR3 runs 15 residues. Germline CDR1 reads MNHNY; CDR2 reads SVGAGI (reference sequence). The CDR3, as DNA: TGTGCCAGCAGTTACTCAGGCCTAGCGGAAGGGGAGCTGTTTTTT. This sequence encodes CASSYSGLAEGELFF.

The chain couples TRBV27 to TRBJ1-2; possible D gene TRBD1, 6 bases. This CDR3 region has 12 residues. Germline loops: CDR1 MNHEY, CDR2 SMNVEV (reference sequence). Trimming removed 8 bases from V and 3 bases from J, with 10 bases in between. In nucleotides, the CDR3 is TGTGCCAGCGGGGGCCGGTACTATGGCTACACCTTC. It specifies CASGGRYYGYTF.